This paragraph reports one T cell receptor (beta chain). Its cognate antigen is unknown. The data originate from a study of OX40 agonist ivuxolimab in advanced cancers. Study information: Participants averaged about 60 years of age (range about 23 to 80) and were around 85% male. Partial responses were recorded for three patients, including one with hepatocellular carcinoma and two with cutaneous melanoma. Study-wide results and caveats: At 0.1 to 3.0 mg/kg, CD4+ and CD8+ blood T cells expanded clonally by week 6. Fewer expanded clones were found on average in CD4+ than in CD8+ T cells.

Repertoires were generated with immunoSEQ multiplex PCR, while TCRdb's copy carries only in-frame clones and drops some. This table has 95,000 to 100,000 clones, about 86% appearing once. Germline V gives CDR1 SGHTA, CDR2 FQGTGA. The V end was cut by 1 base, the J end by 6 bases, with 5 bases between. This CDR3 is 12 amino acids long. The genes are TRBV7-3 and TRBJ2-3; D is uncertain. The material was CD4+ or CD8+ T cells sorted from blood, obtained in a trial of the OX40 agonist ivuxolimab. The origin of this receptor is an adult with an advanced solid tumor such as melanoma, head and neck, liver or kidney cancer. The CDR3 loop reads CASSLNRDTQYF. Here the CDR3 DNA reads TGTGCCAGCAGCTTAAATCGGGATACGCAGTATTTT.